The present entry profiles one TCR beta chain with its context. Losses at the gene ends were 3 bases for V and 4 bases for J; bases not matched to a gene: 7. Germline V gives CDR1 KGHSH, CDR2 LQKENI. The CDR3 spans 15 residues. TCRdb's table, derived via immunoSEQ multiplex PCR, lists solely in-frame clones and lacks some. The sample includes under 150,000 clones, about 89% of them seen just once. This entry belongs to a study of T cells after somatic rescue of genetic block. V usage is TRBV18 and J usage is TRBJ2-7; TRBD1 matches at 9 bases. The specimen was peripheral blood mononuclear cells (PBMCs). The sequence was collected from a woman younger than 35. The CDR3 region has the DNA TGTGCCAGCTCACCCGACAGGGGGGGACTTTACGAGCAGTACTTC. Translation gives CASSPDRGGLYEQYF.